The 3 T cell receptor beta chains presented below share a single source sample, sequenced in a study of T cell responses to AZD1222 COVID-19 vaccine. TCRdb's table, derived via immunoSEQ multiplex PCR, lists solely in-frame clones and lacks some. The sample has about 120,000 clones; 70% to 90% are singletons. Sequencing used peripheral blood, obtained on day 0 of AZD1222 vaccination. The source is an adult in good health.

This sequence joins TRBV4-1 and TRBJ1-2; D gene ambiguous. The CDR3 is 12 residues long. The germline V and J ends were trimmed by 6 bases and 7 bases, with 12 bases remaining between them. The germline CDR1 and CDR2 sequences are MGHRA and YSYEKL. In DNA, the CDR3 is TGCGCCAGCAGTCGCGGCGGGGTTGGCTACACCTTC. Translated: CASSRGGVGYTF.

The chain's CDR3 is CASSPQGEQYF. CDR3 DNA sequence: TGTGCCAGCTCACCGCAGGGTGAGCAGTACTTC. The chain is built from TRBV18 and TRBJ2-7; TRBD1 is a possible D gene (5 bases). This CDR3 is built from 11 residues. Germline CDR1 KGHSH, CDR2 LQKENI. Trimming removed 3 bases at V and 7 bases at J, with 7 bases between.

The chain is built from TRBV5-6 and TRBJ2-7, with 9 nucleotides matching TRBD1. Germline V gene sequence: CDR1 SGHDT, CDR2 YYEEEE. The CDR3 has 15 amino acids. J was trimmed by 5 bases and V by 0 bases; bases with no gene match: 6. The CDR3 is CASSLEGTGSHEQYF. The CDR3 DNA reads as TGTGCCAGCAGCTTGGAAGGGACAGGGAGCCACGAGCAGTACTTC.